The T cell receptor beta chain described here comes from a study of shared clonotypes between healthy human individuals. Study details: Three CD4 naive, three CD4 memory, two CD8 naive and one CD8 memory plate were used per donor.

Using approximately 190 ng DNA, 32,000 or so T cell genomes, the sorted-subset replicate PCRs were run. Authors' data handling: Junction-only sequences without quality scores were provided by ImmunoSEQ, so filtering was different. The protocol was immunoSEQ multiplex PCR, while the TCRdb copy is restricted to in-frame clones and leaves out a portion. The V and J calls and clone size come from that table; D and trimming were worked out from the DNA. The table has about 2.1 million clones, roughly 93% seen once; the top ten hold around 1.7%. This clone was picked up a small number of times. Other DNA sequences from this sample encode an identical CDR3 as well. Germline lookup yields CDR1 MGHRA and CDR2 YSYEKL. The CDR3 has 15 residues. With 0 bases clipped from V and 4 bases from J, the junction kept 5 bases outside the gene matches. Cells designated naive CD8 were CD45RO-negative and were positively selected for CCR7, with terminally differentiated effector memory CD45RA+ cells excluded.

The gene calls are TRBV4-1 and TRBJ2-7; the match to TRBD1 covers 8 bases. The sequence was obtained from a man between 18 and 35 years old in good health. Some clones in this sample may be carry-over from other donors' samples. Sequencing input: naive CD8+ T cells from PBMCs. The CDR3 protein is CASSQDSRGLYEQYF. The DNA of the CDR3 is TGCGCCAGCAGCCAAGATTCCAGGGGGCTGTACGAGCAGTACTTC.